This T cell receptor beta chain was identified during a study of T cells after yellow fever vaccination. Across the whole study: Those fractions that held only low numbers of cells were prepared using the SMART-Seq v4 Ultra Low Input RNA kit.

Study-level findings and limits: There was a small share of clonotypes that showed up in both the CD4 and CD8 compartments. The secondary response peaked faster, at day 5 versus 15, but was weaker.

The germline gives CDR1 DFQATT, CDR2 SNEGSKA (reference sequence). The V end lost 6 bases, the J end lost 4 bases, and 15 bases lay between the germline ends. This CDR3 contains 14 residues. Turning to this clonotype: The antigen is unknown.

It was through 5'RACE template switching that TCR cDNA was made, with a universal primer site and UMIs added. In TCRdb, the 5' RACE reads were re-called with MiXCR into one record per CDR3 protein. Of roughly 320,000 distinct CDR3 sequences in the sample, about 10% are singletons; the top ten hold less than 3.5%. The specimen comprised CD4+ T cells sorted from PBMCs, sampled 45 days after the yellow fever booster vaccination. The V call is TRBV20-1, the J call TRBJ2-2, with D tentatively TRBD2 (6 bases). This clonotype was sampled from a man younger than 30 who received the YFV17D yellow fever vaccine. The DNA for the CDR3 is TGCAGTGCAAATAAGGGACTCACCACCGGGGAGCTGTTTTTT. Residues: CSANKGLTTGELFF.